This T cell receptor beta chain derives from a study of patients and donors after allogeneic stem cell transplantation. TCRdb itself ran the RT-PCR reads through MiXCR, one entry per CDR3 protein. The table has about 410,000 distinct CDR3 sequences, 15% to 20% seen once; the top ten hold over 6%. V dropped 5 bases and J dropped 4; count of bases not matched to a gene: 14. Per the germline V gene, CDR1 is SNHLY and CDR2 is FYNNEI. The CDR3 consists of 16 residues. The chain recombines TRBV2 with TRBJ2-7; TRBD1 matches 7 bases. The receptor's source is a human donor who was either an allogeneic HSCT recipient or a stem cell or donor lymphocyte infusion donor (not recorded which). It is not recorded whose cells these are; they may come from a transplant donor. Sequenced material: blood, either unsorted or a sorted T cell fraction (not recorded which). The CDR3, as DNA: TGTGCCAGCAGTAAGCTCCCGGGACAGCTATTTTACGAGCAGTACTTC. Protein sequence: CASSKLPGQLFYEQYF. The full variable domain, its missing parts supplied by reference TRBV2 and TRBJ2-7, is EPEVTQTPSHQVTQMGQEVILRCVPISNHLYFYWYRQILGQKVEFLVSFYNNEISEKSEIFDDQFSVERPDGSNFTLKIRSTKLEDSAMYFCASSKLPGQLFYEQYFGPGTRLTVT.